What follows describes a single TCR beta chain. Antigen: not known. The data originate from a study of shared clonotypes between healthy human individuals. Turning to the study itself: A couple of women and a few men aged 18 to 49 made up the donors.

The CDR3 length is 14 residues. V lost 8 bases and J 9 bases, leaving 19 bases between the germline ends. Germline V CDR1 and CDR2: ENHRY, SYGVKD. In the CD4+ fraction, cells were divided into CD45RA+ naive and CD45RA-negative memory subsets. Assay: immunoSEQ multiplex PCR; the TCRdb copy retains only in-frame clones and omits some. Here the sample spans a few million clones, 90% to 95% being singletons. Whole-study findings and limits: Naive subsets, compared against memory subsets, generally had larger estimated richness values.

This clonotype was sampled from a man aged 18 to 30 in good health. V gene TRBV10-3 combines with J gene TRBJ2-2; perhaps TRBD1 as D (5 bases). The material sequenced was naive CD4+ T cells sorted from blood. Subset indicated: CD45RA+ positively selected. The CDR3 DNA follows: TGTGCCATCCCGAGGCAGGGATTTCCGCGGGAGCTGTTTTTT. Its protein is CAIPRQGFPRELFF.